This T cell receptor beta chain was sequenced during a study of read filtering for tumor transcriptome and immune sequencing. Findings and caveats of the study: Single-read clonotypes: 80% to 90% of IR-seq clonotypes (roughly 4% of reads), around three quarters of RNA-seq clonotypes (roughly 49% of reads).

This library used about 360 ng RNA and molecular barcoded adaptors spanning alpha/delta and beta/gamma chains. Using its own MiXCR run on the reads, TCRdb lists one record per CDR3 protein. The table includes 39,000 or so distinct CDR3 sequences, roughly an eighth detected once. The table lists this clonotype with many counts. Its matching antigen is unknown. The sequence was collected from a donor over 35 with multiple myeloma. Source material: a population of CD138-negative cells sorted from bone marrow.

The CDR3 spells CSARPISGNTIYF. DNA of the CDR3: TGCAGTGCAAGACCGATCTCTGGAAACACCATATATTTT. The rearrangement links TRBV20-1 to TRBJ1-3, with D unclear. Germline V gene sequence: CDR1 DFQATT, CDR2 SNEGSKA (reference sequence). CDR3 length: 13 residues. V lost 6 bases and J 0 bases, leaving 9 bases between the germline ends.